The present entry profiles one T cell receptor beta chain with its context. Its target is unknown. The same CDR3 arises from other DNA sequences in this sample as well. This sample is part of a study of beta chain features in type 1 diabetes. Turning to the study itself: Cell yields, gender and age were comparable in patients and healthy donors. Findings and limits, study-wide: Insertions were fewer and deletions more numerous at VDJ junctions in type 1 diabetes patients. Sequencing used cDNA, and cells with high TCR expression could therefore be over-represented.

Cell sorting via CD45RO/CCR7/CD25/CD127/CD95/CD27 was performed to obtain CD4+ naive, central memory, regulatory and stem cell-like memory cells. V dropped 4 bases and J dropped 5; count of bases not matched to a gene: 5. Germline CDR1 and CDR2: SGHTA and FQGNSA. The CDR3 consists of 15 residues. Expressed TCRB transcripts were sequenced, since all the RNA that had been isolated was reverse transcribed. This table comes from immunoSEQ multiplex PCR, and its TCRdb copy is limited to in-frame clones, with some not included. The table lists about 290,000 clones, approximately 8.1% of them singletons. Sequenced material: central memory CD4+ T cells from blood. This rearrangement joins TRBV7-2 to TRBJ2-5; 12 positions match TRBD2. The sequence was collected from a woman aged 18 to 35 in good health. CDR3: CASSSLAGGLETQYF. The CDR3 region has the DNA TGTGCCAGCAGCTCCCTAGCGGGAGGGTTGGAGACCCAGTACTTC.